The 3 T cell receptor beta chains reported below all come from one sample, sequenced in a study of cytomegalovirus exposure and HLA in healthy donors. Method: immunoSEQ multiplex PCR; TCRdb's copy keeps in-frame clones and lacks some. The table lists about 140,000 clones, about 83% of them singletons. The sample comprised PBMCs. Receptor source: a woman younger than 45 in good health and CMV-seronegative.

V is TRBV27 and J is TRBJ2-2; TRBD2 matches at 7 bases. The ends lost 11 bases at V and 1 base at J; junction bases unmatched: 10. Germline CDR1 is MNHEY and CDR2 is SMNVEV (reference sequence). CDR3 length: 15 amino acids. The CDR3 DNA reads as TGTGCCTCCAAAGGTGCGGGAGAGAACACCGGGGAGCTGTTTTTT. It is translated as CASKGAGENTGELFF.

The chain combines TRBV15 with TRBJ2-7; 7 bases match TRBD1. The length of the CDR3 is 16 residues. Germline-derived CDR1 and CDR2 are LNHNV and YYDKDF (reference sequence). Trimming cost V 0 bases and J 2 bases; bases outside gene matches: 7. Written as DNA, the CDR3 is TGTGCCACCAGCAGAGACAGACAGGGTAGCGCCTACGAGCAGTACTTC. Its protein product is CATSRDRQGSAYEQYF.

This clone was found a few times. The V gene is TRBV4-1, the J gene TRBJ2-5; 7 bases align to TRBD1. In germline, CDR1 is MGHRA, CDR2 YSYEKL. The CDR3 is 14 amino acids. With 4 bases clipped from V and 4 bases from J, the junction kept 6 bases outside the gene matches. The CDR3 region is CASSPVTGRETQYF. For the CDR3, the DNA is TGCGCCAGCAGCCCGGTGACAGGGAGAGAGACCCAGTACTTC.